These 5 T cell receptor beta chains originate from one sample sequenced in a study of early T cells in non-severe SARS-CoV-2 infection (dated by TCRdb to the early 2020s). The library came from 5' RACE. The data were produced on a NextSeq 500. In TCRdb, the public reads were trimmed at Q25 with fastp and aligned with MiXCR, with productive beta chains retained. Records with the same CDR3 protein are collapsed into one entry carrying the most frequent genes and DNA. For this sample there are about 61,000 distinct CDR3 sequences; around 11% appear just once. 0.95% to 1.5% of the sample is taken by the ten largest. Here the sequenced sample was whole blood, taken at baseline. These receptors came from an adult who was a healthcare worker with PCR-confirmed SARS-CoV-2 infection or an uninfected control (not recorded which). The donor label of this sample is uncertain.

This clonotype appeared many times. The chain is built from TRBV27 and TRBJ2-3; 9 bases line up with TRBD1. The CDR3 has 14 residues. The J segment lost 1 base and the V segment lost 6 bases, leaving 2 bases of the junction unmatched. From germline, CDR1 is MNHEY and CDR2 SMNVEV (reference sequence). The DNA for the CDR3 is TGTGCCAGCAGGCGGGACAGGGGCACAGATACGCAGTATTTT. This translates into CASRRDRGTDTQYF.

This clonotype was seen many times. The rearrangement joins TRBV7-8 to TRBJ2-3, with 8 bases matching TRBD2. Germline V lookup: CDR1 SGHVS, CDR2 FQNEAQ. V lost 0 bases, J lost 10 bases, and 9 bases stayed unmatched. The CDR3 runs to 15 residues. CDR3 nucleotide sequence: TGTGCCAGCAGCTTAGCTAGCGGGGTCCAAGGGGCGCAGTATTTT. Its protein is CASSLASGVQGAQYF.

A few counts support this clonotype. The chain combines TRBV7-8 with TRBJ2-3, with D uncertain. The germline CDR1 and CDR2 sequences are SGHVS and FQNEAQ. The CDR3 has 14 amino acids. With 0 bases removed from V and 6 bases from J, the gap between germline ends came to 10 bases. The CDR3 sequence is CASSLAPPSDTQYF. Written as DNA, the CDR3 is TGTGCCAGCAGCTTAGCCCCTCCTTCGGATACGCAGTATTTT. Combining the CDR3 with reference TRBV7-8 and TRBJ2-3 gives the whole variable domain GAGVSQSPRYKVAKRGQDVALRCDPISGHVSLFWYQQALGQGPEFLTYFQNEAQLDKSGLPSDRFFAERPEGSVSTLKIQRTQQEDSAVYLCASSLAPPSDTQYFGPGTRLTVL.

The chain links TRBV5-6 to TRBJ2-4, with TRBD1 matching 10 bases. Germline loops: CDR1 SGHDT, CDR2 YYEEEE. Unmatched junction bases numbered 5, after V lost 5 bases and J lost 0 bases. The CDR3 sequence is 16 residues long. CDR3 in DNA: TGTGCCAGCAGGCGACAGGGGGCGTCAGCCAAAAACATTCAGTACTTC. Residues: CASRRQGASAKNIQYF.

The chain combines TRBV5-1 with TRBJ2-3; 9 bases align to TRBD1. V lost 4 bases, J lost 6 bases, and 6 bases stayed unmatched. CDR3 length equals 14 residues. Germline CDR1 is SGHRS and CDR2 is YFSETQ. The CDR3 loop reads CASSPDRGEDTQYF. The CDR3 region has the DNA TGCGCCAGCAGCCCTGACAGGGGGGAGGATACGCAGTATTTT.